The 16 T cell receptor beta chains given below trace back to one sample, sequenced in a study of OX40 agonist ivuxolimab in advanced cancers. Libraries were prepared by immunoSEQ multiplex PCR; TCRdb keeps only in-frame clonotypes and omits some of them. This table holds about 82,000 clones, around four fifths found once. This material consisted of CD4+ or CD8+ T cells sorted from blood, taken in a trial of the OX40 agonist ivuxolimab. These receptors all stem from an adult with an advanced solid tumor such as melanoma, head and neck, liver or kidney cancer.

The CDR3 DNA reads as TGTGCCAGCGGGGGGTCGATAGGTATCGGGGAGCTGTTTTTT. This sequence encodes CASGGSIGIGELFF. The V gene is TRBV7-8, the J gene TRBJ2-2; D may be TRBD2 (6 bases). The length of the CDR3 is 14 residues. CDR1 is SGHVS, CDR2 FQNEAQ, per germline. V gave up 8 bases and J gave up 7 bases, with 17 bases separating them.

The CDR3 loop is CASSLGFSYEQYF. The CDR3 nucleotides read TGTGCCAGCAGCTTAGGTTTTTCGTACGAGCAGTACTTC. The V gene is TRBV7-2, the J gene TRBJ2-7; the D is unclear. The CDR3 has 13 amino acids. Trimming removed 1 base from V and 4 bases from J, with 8 bases in between. From germline, CDR1 is SGHTA and CDR2 FQGNSA.

The chain uses TRBV18 and TRBJ2-3; D is unclear. Germline values: CDR1 KGHSH, CDR2 LQKENI. Trimming pared 0 bases from V and 2 bases from J, leaving 6 bases between. This CDR3 is built from 14 residues. The CDR3 nucleotides are TGTGCCAGCTCACCACCAGGGCCCACAGATACGCAGTATTTT. As protein: CASSPPGPTDTQYF.

The chain uses TRBV18 and TRBJ2-7, with TRBD1 matching 8 bases. The CDR3 runs 16 residues. Germline V CDR1 and CDR2: KGHSH, LQKENI. The V gene end was trimmed by 1 base and the J gene end by 3 bases; junction bases not matched to a gene: 8. The CDR3 DNA is TGTGCCAGCTCACCACAGTTCGACAGGGGTATCTACGAGCAGTACTTC. It specifies CASSPQFDRGIYEQYF.

This sequence joins TRBV6-5 and TRBJ1-6, with TRBD1 as a possible D gene (5 bases). Germline CDR1 and CDR2: MNHEY and SVGAGI. There are 14 residues in the CDR3. V shed 6 bases and J shed 7 bases, with 13 bases lying between them. CDR3 nucleotide sequence: TGTGCCAGCAGGAGGGACGGGGAAAATTCACCCCTCCACTTT. Protein: CASRRDGENSPLHF.

The rearrangement joins TRBV11-2 to TRBJ2-7, with D unclear. The CDR3 is made up of 12 amino acids. Between the trimmed V and J ends, which lost 0 bases and 4 bases, there was a span of 4 bases. In germline, CDR1 is SGHAT, CDR2 FQNNGV. CDR3 DNA sequence: TGTGCCAGCAGCTTAGATCGTTACGAGCAGTACTTC. Amino acid sequence: CASSLDRYEQYF. Drawing the rest from reference TRBV11-2 and TRBJ2-7, the complete variable domain is EAGVAQSPRYKIIEKRQSVAFWCNPISGHATLYWYQQILGQGPKLLIQFQNNGVVDDSQLPKDRFSAERLKGVDSTLKIQPAKLEDSAVYLCASSLDRYEQYFGPGTRLTVT.

The chain couples TRBV6-6 to TRBJ2-1; 10 bases are a match to TRBD2. Germline V gene lookup returns CDR1 MNHNY and CDR2 SVGAGI (reference sequence). This CDR3 region has 16 residues. V lost 0 bases to trimming and J lost 7 bases; unmatched junction nucleotides: 6. The CDR3: CASSYSTAGGPNEQFF. The CDR3 DNA reads as TGTGCCAGCAGTTACTCGACAGCGGGGGGGCCTAATGAGCAGTTCTTC.

The rearrangement uses TRBV7-3 and TRBJ1-6, with D hard to call. Germline V gives CDR1 SGHTA, CDR2 FQGTGA. This CDR3 is built from 12 residues. V was trimmed by 2 bases and J by 7 bases, leaving 3 bases between them. The CDR3 sequence is CASSLANSPLHF. Written as DNA, the CDR3 is TGTGCCAGCAGCTTAGCGAATTCACCCCTCCACTTT.

This sequence joins TRBV7-3 and TRBJ2-5; TRBD1 aligns across 7 bases. CDR3 length: 16 residues. Germline V lookup: CDR1 SGHTA, CDR2 FQGTGA. Losses at the gene ends were 1 base for V and 5 bases for J; bases not matched to a gene: 10. Written as DNA, the CDR3 is TGTGCCAGCAGCTTAAATGGGGCAGGGGGTTTCGAGACCCAGTACTTC. Encoded protein: CASSLNGAGGFETQYF.

The chain couples TRBV19 to TRBJ1-2; 10 bases match TRBD1. The germline V gene has CDR1 LNHDA and CDR2 SQIVND (reference sequence). J lost 5 bases, V lost 0 bases, and 9 bases had no gene match. The CDR3 consists of 17 residues. DNA of the CDR3: TGTGCCAGTAGTATAGATTCCGCCCGGGACAGGGGATATGGCTACACCTTC. This codes for CASSIDSARDRGYGYTF.

This clone was counted once. The chain is built from TRBV7-2 and TRBJ1-1; D gene uncertain. V lost 1 base and J lost 1, with 10 bases in between. CDR3 length: 15 amino acids. Per germline, CDR1 SGHTA and CDR2 FQGNSA. CDR3 sequence reads: CASSLVDKRNTEAFF. The CDR3 DNA reads as TGTGCCAGCAGCTTAGTCGACAAAAGGAACACTGAAGCTTTCTTT.

The CDR3 loop is CASSRSRGTERDEQFF. The CDR3 DNA reads as TGTGCCAGCAGCCGGAGTCGGGGGACGGAACGTGATGAGCAGTTCTTC. The genes are TRBV27 and TRBJ2-1; D perhaps matches TRBD2 (6 bases). V dropped 6 bases and J dropped 8 bases, with 23 bases sitting between them. The germline V gene encodes CDR1 MNHEY and CDR2 SMNVEV (reference sequence). The CDR3 length is 16 residues.

The chain joins TRBV4-3 to TRBJ2-1; 11 bases match TRBD2. Germline V gene sequence: CDR1 LGHNA, CDR2 YSLEER. V trimming: 0 bases; J trimming: 4 bases; junction bases outside the gene matches: 8. The length of the CDR3 is 18 residues. CDR3 region: CASSQDRTSGGPYNEQFF. CDR3 coding DNA: TGCGCCAGCAGCCAAGATAGAACTAGCGGGGGACCTTACAATGAGCAGTTCTTC.

This sequence joins TRBV2 and TRBJ2-7, with 10 bases identical to TRBD1. V dropped 7 bases and J dropped 1; count of bases not matched to a gene: 4. The CDR3 has 14 amino acids. Germline lookup yields CDR1 SNHLY and CDR2 FYNNEI. CDR3 residues: CASNQGQGSYEQYF. In DNA, the CDR3 is TGTGCCAGCAATCAGGGACAGGGGTCCTACGAGCAGTACTTC.

The rearrangement uses TRBV6-5 and TRBJ1-6; TRBD1 is a possible D gene (6 bases). Trimming shortened V by 6 bases and J by 4 bases, and 10 bases separated the two germline ends. Germline CDR1 MNHEY, CDR2 SVGAGI. The CDR3 has 14 residues. The CDR3 reads CASSRDNYNSPLHF. The DNA of the CDR3 is TGTGCCAGCAGCAGGGACAATTATAATTCACCCCTCCACTTT.

The CDR3 nucleotides are TGTGCCTGGAGGGGACACTACAATGAGCAGTTCTTC. It specifies CAWRGHYNEQFF. The chain recombines TRBV30 with TRBJ2-1; TRBD1 is a possible D gene (6 bases). The V end lost 3 bases, the J end lost 3 bases, and 6 bases lay between the germline ends. The CDR3 runs to 12 residues. The germline CDR1 and CDR2 sequences are GTSNPN and SVGIG (reference sequence).